Included here is one T cell receptor (beta chain) sequence, with context. Assay: immunoSEQ multiplex PCR; the TCRdb copy retains only in-frame clones and omits some. The data contain approximately 100,000 clones, approximately 91% of them singletons. This sample stems from a study of T cell responses to AZD1222 COVID-19 vaccine. Trimming cost V 5 bases and J 5 bases, with 13 bases left between them. Per germline, CDR1 LNHDA and CDR2 SQIVND (reference sequence). The CDR3 runs to 14 residues. The chain joins TRBV19 to TRBJ1-5, with D hard to call. The sequences come from peripheral blood, collected on day 0 of AZD1222 vaccination. This TCR was recovered from an adult in good health. The CDR3 coding sequence is TGTGCCAGTAGTTATTCAGGCCGGGATCAGCCCCAGCATTTT. Translating it yields CASSYSGRDQPQHF.